The 20 T cell receptor beta chains presented below share a single source sample, sequenced in a study of human versus mouse CDR3 diversity and MHC coevolution. TCRdb's table, derived via immunoSEQ multiplex PCR, lists solely in-frame clones and lacks some. Of about 81,000 clones in the sample, 80% to 95% were seen once. The sequenced material came from naive CD4+ T cells from blood. Regarding subset: CD45RO-negative CD62L-positive naive CD4 T cells. Receptors originate from a person aged 25 to 69 in good health.

The chain couples TRBV29-1 to TRBJ2-3, with D uncertain. CDR1 is SQVTM and CDR2 is ANQGSEA in the germline V gene. Trimming cost V 6 bases and J 3 bases, with 7 bases left between them. The CDR3 loop spans 11 amino acids. The CDR3 sequence is CSVDLTDTQYF. The CDR3 DNA is TGCAGCGTCGACTTAACAGATACGCAGTATTTT.

The chain employs TRBV19 and TRBJ2-7; no firm D call. CDR1 and CDR2 from the germline V gene are LNHDA and SQIVND (reference sequence). V was clipped by 6 bases and J by 0 bases, with 12 bases between them. The CDR3 covers 14 residues. The CDR3 protein is CASRDGGSSYEQYF. In DNA, the CDR3 is TGTGCCAGTAGAGATGGCGGAAGCTCCTACGAGCAGTACTTC.

The chain carries TRBV25-1 and TRBJ2-7; D unresolved. The CDR3 runs to 15 residues. Trimming pared 3 bases from V and 6 bases from J, leaving 18 bases between. CDR1 and CDR2 (germline): MGHDK, SYGVNS. The CDR3 bases are TGTGCCAGCAGTGACGTAACAGCCCGTTTAGGCGAGCAGTACTTC. It yields the protein CASSDVTARLGEQYF.

This chain joins TRBV18 and TRBJ2-7; possible D gene TRBD1, 6 bases. Between the trimmed V and J ends, which lost 2 bases and 3 bases, there was a span of 11 bases. Germline V gene data show CDR1 as KGHSH and CDR2 as LQKENI. The CDR3 is 14 amino acids. CDR3: CASSPRTQGYEQYF. CDR3 sequence (DNA): TGTGCCAGCTCACCAAGGACACAGGGCTACGAGCAGTACTTC.

The chain joins TRBV18 to TRBJ1-1; TRBD1 matches 7 bases. The V gene end was trimmed by 3 bases and the J gene end by 4 bases; junction bases not matched to a gene: 5. CDR1 is KGHSH and CDR2 is LQKENI in the germline V gene. The CDR3 covers 14 residues. The CDR3: CASSPKQGSTEAFF. The CDR3 nucleotides read TGTGCCAGCTCACCCAAACAGGGGAGCACTGAAGCTTTCTTT. Complete variable domain (other parts from reference TRBV18 and TRBJ1-1): NAGVMQNPRHLVRRRGQEARLRCSPMKGHSHVYWYRQLPEEGLKFMVYLQKENIIDESGMPKERFSAEFPKEGPSILRIQQVVRGDSAAYFCASSPKQGSTEAFFGQGTRLTVV.

The rearrangement links TRBV25-1 to TRBJ2-7; D unclear. The germline V and J ends were trimmed by 4 bases and 6 bases, with 7 bases remaining between them. This CDR3 comprises 11 residues. From germline, CDR1 is MGHDK and CDR2 SYGVNS. CDR3 amino acids: CASSAIFEQYF. The CDR3 DNA reads TGTGCCAGCAGTGCTATATTCGAGCAGTACTTC.

The chain couples TRBV7-2 to TRBJ2-7, with D possibly matching TRBD1 (6 bases). CDR3 length equals 12 residues. The germline CDR1 and CDR2 sequences are SGHTA and FQGNSA. Trimming shortened V by 4 bases and J by 5 bases, and 9 bases separated the two germline ends. DNA of the CDR3: TGTGCCAGCAGCTCCGCAGGGGACGAGCAGTACTTC. As protein: CASSSAGDEQYF. The complete variable domain, with remaining parts taken from reference TRBV7-2 and TRBJ2-7, reads GAGVSQSPSNKVTEKGKDVELRCDPISGHTALYWYRQSLGQGLEFLIYFQGNSAPDKSGLPSDRFSAERTGGSVSTLTIQRTQQEDSAVYLCASSSAGDEQYFGPGTRLTVT.

The chain combines TRBV7-3 with TRBJ1-1, with D maybe TRBD1 (5 bases). Germline lookup yields CDR1 SGHTA and CDR2 FQGTGA. The germline V and J ends were trimmed by 4 bases and 1 base, with 16 bases remaining between them. The CDR3 sequence is 16 residues long. In DNA form, the CDR3 reads TGTGCCAGCAGCTCCCAGGGCCTCCCCGAGAACACTGAAGCTTTCTTT. Amino acid sequence: CASSSQGLPENTEAFF.

The chain links TRBV18 to TRBJ1-6, with no clear D. CDR3 size: 15 residues. Germline CDR1 and CDR2: KGHSH and LQKENI. V was shortened by 2 bases and J by 8 bases, with 13 bases between the two germline ends. The CDR3 sequence: CASSPKTNGYSPLHF. CDR3 nucleotide sequence: TGTGCCAGCTCACCAAAGACAAACGGATATTCACCCCTCCACTTT.

The CDR3 sequence is CASSLGQGDIFNQPQHF. CDR3 nucleotide sequence: TGCGCCAGCAGCCTCGGACAGGGGGATATCTTCAATCAGCCCCAGCATTTT. This chain joins TRBV5-1 and TRBJ1-5; 10 nucleotides line up with TRBD1. V dropped 4 bases and J dropped 3; count of bases not matched to a gene: 10. CDR1 is SGHRS and CDR2 is YFSETQ in the germline V gene. This CDR3 is built from 17 residues.

J is TRBJ1-2 and V is TRBV6-7; possible D gene TRBD1, 6 bases. TRBV6-7 is flagged as an ORF with uncertain function. Trimming took 0 bases from V and 4 from J, leaving 9 bases between them. This CDR3 is 14 amino acids long. The CDR3 sequence: CASSYSGQSYGYTF. In DNA, the CDR3 is TGTGCCAGCAGTTACTCCGGACAGTCCTATGGCTACACCTTC.

The chain recombines TRBV4-2 with TRBJ2-7; 9 nucleotides line up with TRBD1. J was trimmed by 3 bases and V by 5 bases; bases with no gene match: 11. The CDR3 is 16 residues long. In germline, CDR1 is LGHNA, CDR2 YNFKEQ. The CDR3: CASSAYGTGYDYEQYF. The CDR3 nucleotides are TGTGCCAGCAGCGCCTACGGGACAGGGTACGACTACGAGCAGTACTTC.

The chain links TRBV28 to TRBJ1-6; perhaps TRBD1 as D (5 bases). Germline assignment: CDR1 MDHEN and CDR2 SYDVKM. Trimming removed 6 bases at V and 10 bases at J, with 10 bases between. The CDR3 has 12 residues. The CDR3 bases are TGTGCCAGCAGCTCCACAGGATCACCCCTCCACTTT. It encodes CASSSTGSPLHF.

This clone was seen once. The chain combines TRBV18 with TRBJ1-3, with 7 nucleotides matching TRBD1. V was clipped by 3 bases and J by 0 bases; unmatched bases: 8. This CDR3 comprises 17 residues. Germline loops: CDR1 KGHSH, CDR2 LQKENI. CDR3 nucleotide sequence: TGTGCCAGCTCACCGCCGGGACAGCAGAACTCTGGAAACACCATATATTTT. Translated: CASSPPGQQNSGNTIYF.

The J gene is TRBJ2-3, the V gene TRBV6-6, with 8 bases aligning to TRBD2. V lost 7 bases to trimming and J lost 2 bases; unmatched junction nucleotides: 8. Germline V CDR1 and CDR2: MNHNY, SVGAGI (reference sequence). The CDR3 is 15 amino acids. CDR3 DNA: TGTGCCAGCACCCTGGCGGGGGGAATCACAGATACGCAGTATTTT. Protein sequence: CASTLAGGITDTQYF.

The V and J genes are TRBV28 and TRBJ1-5; 8 bases are a match to TRBD1. The V gene end was trimmed by 4 bases and the J gene end by 5 bases; junction bases not matched to a gene: 7. The CDR3 spans 15 residues. Germline CDR1 is MDHEN and CDR2 is SYDVKM. The CDR3 loop is CASSSQTGAYQPQHF. CDR3 DNA sequence: TGTGCCAGCAGTTCCCAGACAGGGGCATATCAGCCCCAGCATTTT.

The chain employs TRBV5-5 and TRBJ2-5; D gene unclear. The CDR3 contains 14 residues. The V gene's germline CDR1 is SGHKS and CDR2 YYEKEE (reference sequence). Trimming left V 3 bases short and J 5 bases short, with 14 bases between. CDR3 nucleotides: TGTGCCAGCAGCTCCGGTCTTATCAGGGAGACCCAGTACTTC. It encodes CASSSGLIRETQYF.

The chain is built from TRBV7-3 and TRBJ2-7; 7 bases are shared with TRBD1. V shed 5 bases and J 7 bases; nucleotides not matched to a gene: 17. This CDR3 is 16 amino acids long. In germline, CDR1 is SGHTA, CDR2 FQGTGA. The CDR3 sequence: CASSPSGRTGSKEQYF. Written as DNA, the CDR3 is TGTGCCAGCAGCCCTTCCGGCAGGACAGGATCGAAAGAGCAGTACTTC.

This sequence joins TRBV27 and TRBJ1-2; 9 bases are a match to TRBD1. This CDR3 region has 16 residues. The germline gives CDR1 MNHEY, CDR2 SMNVEV (reference sequence). V shed 0 bases and J 5 bases; nucleotides not matched to a gene: 7. The CDR3 nucleotides read TGTGCCAGCAGTTTATCGAGGGTTGGGACAGGGTATGGCTACACCTTC. Protein sequence: CASSLSRVGTGYGYTF.

The chain carries TRBV18 and TRBJ1-2, with a tentative D call TRBD1 (6 bases). The CDR3 is made up of 15 amino acids. Trimming removed 3 bases at V and 8 bases at J, with 19 bases between. The germline CDR1 and CDR2 sequences are KGHSH and LQKENI. The CDR3 DNA follows: TGTGCCAGCTCACCCCGGGACAAGGAATTAAGGGGCTACACCTTC. Translated, it gives CASSPRDKELRGYTF.